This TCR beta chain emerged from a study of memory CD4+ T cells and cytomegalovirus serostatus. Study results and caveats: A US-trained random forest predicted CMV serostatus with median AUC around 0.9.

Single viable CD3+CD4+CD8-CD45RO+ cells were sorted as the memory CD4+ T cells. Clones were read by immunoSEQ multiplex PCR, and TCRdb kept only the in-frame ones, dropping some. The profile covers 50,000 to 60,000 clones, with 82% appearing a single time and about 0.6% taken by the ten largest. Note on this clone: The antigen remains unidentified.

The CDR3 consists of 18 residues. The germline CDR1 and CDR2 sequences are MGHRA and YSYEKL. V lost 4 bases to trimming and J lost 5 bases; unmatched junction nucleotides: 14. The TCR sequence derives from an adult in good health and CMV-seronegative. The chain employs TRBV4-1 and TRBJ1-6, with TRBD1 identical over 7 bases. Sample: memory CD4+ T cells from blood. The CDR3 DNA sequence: TGCGCCAGCAGCCGAAAAAGATTCCAGGGGGGGGATAATTCACCCCTCCACTTT. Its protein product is CASSRKRFQGGDNSPLHF.